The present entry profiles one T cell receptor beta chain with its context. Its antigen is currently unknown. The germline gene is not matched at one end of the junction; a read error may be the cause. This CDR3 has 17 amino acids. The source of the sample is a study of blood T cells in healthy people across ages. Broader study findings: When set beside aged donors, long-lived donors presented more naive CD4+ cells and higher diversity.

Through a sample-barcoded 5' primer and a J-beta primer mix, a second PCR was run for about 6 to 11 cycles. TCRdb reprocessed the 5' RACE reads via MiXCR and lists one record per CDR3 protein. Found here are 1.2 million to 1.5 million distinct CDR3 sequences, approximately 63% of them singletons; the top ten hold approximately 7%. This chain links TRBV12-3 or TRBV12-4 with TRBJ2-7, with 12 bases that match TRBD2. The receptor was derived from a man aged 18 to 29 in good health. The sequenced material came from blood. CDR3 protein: CASSFQTSGSVTYEQYF. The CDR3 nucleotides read TGCGCCAGCAGTTTCCAGACTAGCGGGAGTGTTACCTACGAGCAGTACTTC.